The 7 T cell receptor beta chains below all came from one sample that was sequenced in a study of graft-versus-host responses after intestinal transplantation. Assay used: immunoSEQ multiplex PCR; TCRdb lists only in-frame clones, some missing. The sample includes 100,000 or so clones, roughly 90% of them seen just once. No cognate antigen is known for these TCRs. The material sequenced was unstimulated CD4+ T cells sorted from spleen or lymph node cells, taken before transplant. The source of these receptors is a human donor who was the organ donor for an intestinal transplant.

The chain joins TRBV6-1 to TRBJ1-4; D unresolved. The CDR3 extends over 10 amino acids. Looked up from germline, CDR1 is MNHNS and CDR2 is SASEGT. V lost 6 bases and J lost 7, with 3 bases in between. CDR3 amino acids: CASRGEKLFF. CDR3 in DNA: TGTGCCAGCAGAGGTGAAAAACTGTTTTTT.

The CDR3 sequence is CASSLHSYEQYF. The DNA of the CDR3 is TGTGCCAGCAGCTTACATTCCTACGAGCAGTACTTC. The chain is built from TRBV11-2 and TRBJ2-7; no definite D call. Germline V gene data show CDR1 as SGHAT and CDR2 as FQNNGV. CDR3 size: 12 residues. Trimming stripped 2 bases from V and 1 base from J, with 3 bases between.

V and J are TRBV6-1 and TRBJ1-2, with D possibly being TRBD1 (5 bases). The V end was cut by 1 base, the J end by 1 base, with 10 bases between. Per the germline V gene, CDR1 is MNHNS and CDR2 is SASEGT. The CDR3 has 15 residues. CDR3 in amino acids: CASSEDGGINYGYTF. DNA for the CDR3: TGTGCCAGCAGTGAAGATGGGGGGATTAACTATGGCTACACCTTC.

V gene TRBV5-4 combines with J gene TRBJ2-7, with TRBD2 identical over 11 bases. Losses at the gene ends were 4 bases for V and 7 bases for J; bases not matched to a gene: 4. CDR3 length: 13 amino acids. CDR1 is SGHNT, CDR2 YYREEE, per germline (reference sequence). The CDR3 protein is CASSPRTSGEQYF. CDR3 DNA sequence: TGTGCCAGCAGCCCCAGGACTAGCGGGGAGCAGTACTTC. Looking up the rest from reference TRBV5-4 and TRBJ2-7 gives the full variable domain: ETGVTQSPTHLIKTRGQQVTLRCSSQSGHNTVSWYQQALGQGPQFIFQYYREEENGRGNFPPRFSGLQFPNYSSELNVNALELDDSALYLCASSPRTSGEQYFGPGTRLTVT.

This clone appeared a few times. The V call is TRBV28, the J call TRBJ1-2; 7 bases match TRBD1. The CDR3 runs 12 residues. From germline, CDR1 is MDHEN and CDR2 SYDVKM. V dropped 7 bases and J dropped 6; count of bases not matched to a gene: 5. CDR3 amino acids: CASNRGWDGYTF. The DNA of the CDR3 is TGTGCCAGCAACAGGGGATGGGATGGCTACACCTTC.

The chain links TRBV10-2 to TRBJ2-5; TRBD2 aligns across 11 bases. J lost 5 bases, V lost 6 bases, and 2 bases had no gene match. CDR3 length equals 13 residues. CDR1 WSHSY and CDR2 SAAADI come from the germline V gene. CDR3 DNA sequence: TGCGCCAGCAGAACTAGCGGGGGTGAGACCCAGTACTTC. Protein: CASRTSGGETQYF.

The chain has TRBV18 and TRBJ1-5; D may be TRBD1 (5 bases). Germline-derived CDR1 and CDR2 are KGHSH and LQKENI. The length of the CDR3 is 13 residues. Trimming took 3 bases from V and 3 from J, leaving 6 bases between them. CDR3 DNA: TGTGCCAGCTCACCGGGGGTCAATCAGCCCCAGCATTTT. Translating gives CASSPGVNQPQHF.